This TCR beta chain is from a study of blood T cell repertoires in COVID-19 (dated by TCRdb to 2019 to 2021). About the investigation overall: Samples covering the acute and convalescent phases of COVID-19 were provided by collaborators in the United States, Italy and Spain. A de-identified subject ID, COVID-19 status, age in years and sex were almost always included in the sample metadata. The dataset comprised deeply sampled blood TCRbeta repertoires from subjects exposed to, actively infected with, or recovered from COVID-19. The material from the prospective study consisted of cDNA or gDNA derived from T cells, B-cell-depleted T cells, or PBMCs. The repertoires were made available in a free public database intended to serve as a resource for research on the immune response to SARS-CoV-2. Where HLA class I and class II types were available, the types were taken from metadata supplied by the sample provider, not from assay-based typing. The samples were drawn from two sources: the first 160 participants of the ongoing ImmuneRACE study, and some 1,300 subjects contributed by 6 global collaborators. Study-wide conclusions, independent of this receptor: Clinical and demographic metadata were provided uncurated, with the amount varying by source and participant.

Inclusive of the bounding cysteine and phenylalanine, the CDR3 is 14 residues long. The entry retains the CDR3 DNA only, 42 bases that are in frame from base 1. As encoded in the germline V gene (reference sequence), CDR1 is LGHDT while CDR2 is YNNKEL. V lost 3 bases and J lost 3 bases; the stretch between them is 12 bases long. Comment on this clone: Its binding antigen is unknown. No much larger clone is present one base from it, and per-base qualities are unavailable.

Collaborating institutions collected whole blood in K2EDTA tubes following their own protocols. Collaborator samples were shipped for TCRbeta analysis as frozen whole blood, isolated PBMCs, or DNA extracted from either sample type. TCRbeta CDR3 regions were amplified from genomic DNA by means of the immunoSEQ Assay, a bias-controlled multiplex PCR. The paper's data handling went like this. The number of nucleated cells in each sample was estimated by amplification of reference gene primers within the assay. To quantify the absolute abundance of each unique TCRbeta CDR3 rearrangement, sequence reads were collapsed and filtered. For each sample, productive Simpson clonality was calculated as the square root of Simpson's diversity index across productive rearrangements. TCRdb stores this immuneACCESS table with in-frame sequences only. Part of the clones is absent; in the studies checked, under half of the shortfall reflects unresolved V genes, and no reason is known for the rest. V and J calls and clone size are those listed in that table; D and trimming were worked out from the DNA. The sample contains 35,000 to 50,000 clones, over 80% of them found a single time. Of the sample, 15% falls within the top ten clones.

The clonotype originates from a man between 60 and 75 years old with active COVID-19. The chain joins TRBV3-1 (or the pseudogene TRBV3-2) to TRBJ2-7; TRBD2 could be the D gene, as 5 bases match. Sequenced input: peripheral blood. The DNA reads TGTGCCAGCAGCCATATGACGGGATTCTACGAGCAGTACTTC. Translated, this is CASSHMTGFYEQYF.